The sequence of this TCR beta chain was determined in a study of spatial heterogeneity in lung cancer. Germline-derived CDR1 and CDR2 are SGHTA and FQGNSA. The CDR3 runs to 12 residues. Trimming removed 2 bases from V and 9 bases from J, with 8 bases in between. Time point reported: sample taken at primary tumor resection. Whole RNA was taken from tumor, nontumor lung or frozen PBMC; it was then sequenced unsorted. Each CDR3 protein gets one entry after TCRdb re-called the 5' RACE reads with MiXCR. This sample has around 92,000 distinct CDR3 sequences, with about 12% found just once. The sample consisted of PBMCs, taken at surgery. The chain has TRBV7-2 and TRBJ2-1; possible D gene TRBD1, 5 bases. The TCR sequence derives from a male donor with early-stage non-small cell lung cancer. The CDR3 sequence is CASSLRGAEQFF. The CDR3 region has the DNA TGTGCCAGCAGCTTACGTGGGGCTGAGCAGTTCTTC.